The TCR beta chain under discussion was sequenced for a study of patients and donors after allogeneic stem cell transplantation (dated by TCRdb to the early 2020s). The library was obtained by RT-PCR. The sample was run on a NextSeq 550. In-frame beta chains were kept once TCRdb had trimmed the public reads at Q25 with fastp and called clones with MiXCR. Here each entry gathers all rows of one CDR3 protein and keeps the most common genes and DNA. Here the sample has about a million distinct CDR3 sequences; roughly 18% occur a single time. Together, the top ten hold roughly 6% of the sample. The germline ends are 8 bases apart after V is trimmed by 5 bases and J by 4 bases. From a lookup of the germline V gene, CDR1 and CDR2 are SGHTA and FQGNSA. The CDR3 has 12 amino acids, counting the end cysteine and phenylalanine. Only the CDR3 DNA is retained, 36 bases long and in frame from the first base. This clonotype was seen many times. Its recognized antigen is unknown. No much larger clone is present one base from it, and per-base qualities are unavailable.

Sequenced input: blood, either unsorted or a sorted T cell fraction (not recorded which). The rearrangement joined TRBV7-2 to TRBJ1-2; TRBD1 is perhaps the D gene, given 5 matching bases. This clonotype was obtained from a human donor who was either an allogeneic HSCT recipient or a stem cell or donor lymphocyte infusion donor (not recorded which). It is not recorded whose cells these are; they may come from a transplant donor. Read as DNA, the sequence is TGTGCCAGCAGCCCCGACAGCTATGGCTACACCTTC. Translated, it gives CASSPDSYGYTF.